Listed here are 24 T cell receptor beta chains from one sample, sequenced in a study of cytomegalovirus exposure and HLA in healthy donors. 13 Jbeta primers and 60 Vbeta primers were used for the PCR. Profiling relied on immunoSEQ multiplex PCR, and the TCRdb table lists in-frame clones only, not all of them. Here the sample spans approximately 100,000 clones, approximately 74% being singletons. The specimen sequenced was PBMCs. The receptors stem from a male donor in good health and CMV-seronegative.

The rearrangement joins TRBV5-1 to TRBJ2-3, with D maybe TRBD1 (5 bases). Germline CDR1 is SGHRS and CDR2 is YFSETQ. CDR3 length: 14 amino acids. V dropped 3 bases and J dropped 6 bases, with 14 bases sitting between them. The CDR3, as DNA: TGCGCCAGCAGCTCGAACACAGGATTGGATACGCAGTATTTT. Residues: CASSSNTGLDTQYF.

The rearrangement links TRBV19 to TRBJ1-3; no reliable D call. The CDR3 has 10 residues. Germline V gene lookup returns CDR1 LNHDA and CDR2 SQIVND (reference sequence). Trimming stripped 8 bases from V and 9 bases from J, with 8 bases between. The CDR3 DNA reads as TGTGCCAGTCTCTGTCCCACCATATATTTT. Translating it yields CASLCPTIYF.

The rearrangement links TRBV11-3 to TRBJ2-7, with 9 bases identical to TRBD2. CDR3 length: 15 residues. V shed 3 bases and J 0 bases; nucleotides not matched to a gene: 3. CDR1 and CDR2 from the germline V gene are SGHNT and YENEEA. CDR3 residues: CASSLASGNSYEQYF. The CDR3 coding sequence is TGTGCCAGCAGCTTGGCTAGCGGGAACTCCTACGAGCAGTACTTC.

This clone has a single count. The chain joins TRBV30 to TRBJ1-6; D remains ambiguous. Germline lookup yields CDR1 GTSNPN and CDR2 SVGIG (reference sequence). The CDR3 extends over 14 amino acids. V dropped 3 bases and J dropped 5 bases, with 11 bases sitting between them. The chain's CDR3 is CAWRAYSNNSPLHF. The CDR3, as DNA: TGTGCCTGGAGGGCCTACAGTAATAATTCACCCCTCCACTTT.

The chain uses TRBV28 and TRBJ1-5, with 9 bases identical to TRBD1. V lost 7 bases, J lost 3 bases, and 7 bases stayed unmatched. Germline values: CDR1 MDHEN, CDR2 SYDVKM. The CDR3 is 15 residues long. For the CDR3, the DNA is TGTGCCAGCAATAAACAGGGGGCGTACAATCAGCCCCAGCATTTT. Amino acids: CASNKQGAYNQPQHF.

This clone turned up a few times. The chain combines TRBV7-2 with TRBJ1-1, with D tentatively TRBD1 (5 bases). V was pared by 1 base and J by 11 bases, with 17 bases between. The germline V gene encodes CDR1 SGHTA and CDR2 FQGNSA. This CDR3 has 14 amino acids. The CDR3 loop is CASSLGWTLWSAFF. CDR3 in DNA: TGTGCCAGCAGCTTAGGCTGGACATTATGGTCGGCTTTCTTT. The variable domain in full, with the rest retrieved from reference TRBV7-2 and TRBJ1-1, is GAGVSQSPSNKVTEKGKDVELRCDPISGHTALYWYRQSLGQGLEFLIYFQGNSAPDKSGLPSDRFSAERTGGSVSTLTIQRTQQEDSAVYLCASSLGWTLWSAFFGQGTRLTVV.

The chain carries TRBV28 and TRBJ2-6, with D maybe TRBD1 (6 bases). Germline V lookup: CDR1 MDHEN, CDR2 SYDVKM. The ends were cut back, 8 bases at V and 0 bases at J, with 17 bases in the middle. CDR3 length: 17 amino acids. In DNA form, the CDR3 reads TGTGCCAGCCAAGGACAGCTCTCATTCTCTGGGGCCAACGTCCTGACTTTC. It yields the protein CASQGQLSFSGANVLTF.

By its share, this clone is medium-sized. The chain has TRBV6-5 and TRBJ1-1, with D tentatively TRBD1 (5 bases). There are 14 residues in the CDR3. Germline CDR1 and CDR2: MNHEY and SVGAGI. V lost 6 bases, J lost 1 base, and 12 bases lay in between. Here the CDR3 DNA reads TGTGCCAGCAGACAATCCGGACAGAACACTGAAGCTTTCTTT. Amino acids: CASRQSGQNTEAFF.

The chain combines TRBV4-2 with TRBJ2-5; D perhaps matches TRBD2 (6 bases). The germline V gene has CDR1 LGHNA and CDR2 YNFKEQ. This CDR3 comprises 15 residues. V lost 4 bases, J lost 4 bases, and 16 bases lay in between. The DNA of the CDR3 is TGTGCCAGCAGCCCCTCCGGGAGTCAGAGAGAGACCCAGTACTTC. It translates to CASSPSGSQRETQYF.

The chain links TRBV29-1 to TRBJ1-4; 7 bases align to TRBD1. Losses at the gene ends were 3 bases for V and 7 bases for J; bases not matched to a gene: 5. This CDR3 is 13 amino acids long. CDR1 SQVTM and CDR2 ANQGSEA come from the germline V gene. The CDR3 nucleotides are TGCAGCGTTGACAGGGGGGCGGGTGAAAAACTGTTTTTT. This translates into CSVDRGAGEKLFF.

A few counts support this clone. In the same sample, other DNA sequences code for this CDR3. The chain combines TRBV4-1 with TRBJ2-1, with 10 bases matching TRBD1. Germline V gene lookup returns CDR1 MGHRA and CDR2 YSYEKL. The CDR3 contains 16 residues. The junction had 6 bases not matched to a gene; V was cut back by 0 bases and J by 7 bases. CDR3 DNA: TGCGCCAGCAGCCAAGATCCGGGACAGGGGTGGAATGAGCAGTTCTTC. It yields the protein CASSQDPGQGWNEQFF.

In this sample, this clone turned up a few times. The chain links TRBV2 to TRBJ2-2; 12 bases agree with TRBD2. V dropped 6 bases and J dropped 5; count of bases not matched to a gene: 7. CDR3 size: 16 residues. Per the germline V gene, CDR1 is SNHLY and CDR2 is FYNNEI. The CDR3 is CASRKTSGRQTGELFF. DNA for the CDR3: TGTGCCAGCAGAAAAACTAGCGGGAGGCAGACCGGGGAGCTGTTTTTT.

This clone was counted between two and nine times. This CDR3 is CASSRLVPGNTIYF. The CDR3 DNA reads as TGTGCCAGCAGCAGATTGGTCCCTGGAAACACCATATATTTT. The rearrangement uses TRBV2 and TRBJ1-3; D not certain. V was clipped by 6 bases and J by 2 bases, with 11 bases between them. The length of the CDR3 is 14 residues. Per germline, CDR1 SNHLY and CDR2 FYNNEI.

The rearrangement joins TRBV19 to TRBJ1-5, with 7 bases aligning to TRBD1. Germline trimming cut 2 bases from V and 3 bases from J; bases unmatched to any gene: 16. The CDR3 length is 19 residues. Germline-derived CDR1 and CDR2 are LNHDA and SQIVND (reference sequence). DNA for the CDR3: TGTGCCAGTAGTATACTTCGACAGGGTCGAGAACCTTTCAATCAGCCCCAGCATTTT. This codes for CASSILRQGREPFNQPQHF.

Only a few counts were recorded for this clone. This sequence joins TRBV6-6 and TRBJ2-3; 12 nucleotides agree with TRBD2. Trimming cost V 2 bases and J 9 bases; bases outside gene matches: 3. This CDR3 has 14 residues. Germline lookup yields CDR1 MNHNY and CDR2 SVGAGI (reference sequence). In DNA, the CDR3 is TGTGCCAGCAGTTACGGACTAGCGGGAAGGACGCAGTATTTT. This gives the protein CASSYGLAGRTQYF.

CDR3 sequence reads: CASSQGVGGGEAFF. In nucleotides, the CDR3 is TGCGCCAGCAGCCAAGGGGTAGGGGGCGGTGAAGCTTTCTTT. V gene TRBV4-3 combines with J gene TRBJ1-1; TRBD1 matches 7 bases. There are 14 residues in the CDR3. Germline CDR1 LGHNA, CDR2 YSLEER. V was clipped by 1 base and J by 7 bases; unmatched bases: 6.

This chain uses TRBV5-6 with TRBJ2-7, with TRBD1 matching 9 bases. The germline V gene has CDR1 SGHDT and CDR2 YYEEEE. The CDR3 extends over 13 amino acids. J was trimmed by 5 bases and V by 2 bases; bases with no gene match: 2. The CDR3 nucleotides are TGTGCCAGCAGCTTCCGGGACAGGGACGAGCAGTACTTC. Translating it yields CASSFRDRDEQYF.

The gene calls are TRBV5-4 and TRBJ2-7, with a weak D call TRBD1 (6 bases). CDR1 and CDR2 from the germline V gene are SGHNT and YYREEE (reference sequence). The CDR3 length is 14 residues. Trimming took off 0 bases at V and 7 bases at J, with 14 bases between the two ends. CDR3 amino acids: CASSLGRGRGEQYF. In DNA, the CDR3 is TGTGCCAGCAGCTTGGGCAGGGGTCGCGGAGAGCAGTACTTC.

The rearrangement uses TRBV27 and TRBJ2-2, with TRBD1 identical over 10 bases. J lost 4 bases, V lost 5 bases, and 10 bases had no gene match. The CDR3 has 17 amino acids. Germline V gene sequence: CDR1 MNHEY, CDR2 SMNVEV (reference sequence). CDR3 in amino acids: CASSIPTGGGSTGELFF. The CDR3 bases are TGTGCCAGCAGTATACCGACAGGGGGCGGGAGCACCGGGGAGCTGTTTTTT.

CDR3 residues: CASSVEGTEYNEQFF. The CDR3 DNA follows: TGTGCCAGCAGCGTAGAAGGGACAGAATACAATGAGCAGTTCTTC. The chain carries TRBV9 and TRBJ2-1, with 7 bases lining up with TRBD1. Per the germline V gene, CDR1 is SGDLS and CDR2 is YYNGEE. The J segment lost 4 bases and the V segment lost 0 bases, leaving 4 bases of the junction unmatched. The CDR3 is made up of 15 amino acids.

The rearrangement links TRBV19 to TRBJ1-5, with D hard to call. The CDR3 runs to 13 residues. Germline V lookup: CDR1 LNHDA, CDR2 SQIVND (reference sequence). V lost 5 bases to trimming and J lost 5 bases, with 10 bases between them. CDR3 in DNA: TGTGCCAGTAGTCGACAATTGTATCAGCCCCAGCATTTT. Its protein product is CASSRQLYQPQHF. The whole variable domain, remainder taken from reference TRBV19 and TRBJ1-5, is DGGITQSPKYLFRKEGQNVTLSCEQNLNHDAMYWYRQDPGQGLRLIYYSQIVNDFQKGDIAEGYSVSREKKESFPLTVTSAQKNPTAFYLCASSRQLYQPQHFGDGTRLSIL.

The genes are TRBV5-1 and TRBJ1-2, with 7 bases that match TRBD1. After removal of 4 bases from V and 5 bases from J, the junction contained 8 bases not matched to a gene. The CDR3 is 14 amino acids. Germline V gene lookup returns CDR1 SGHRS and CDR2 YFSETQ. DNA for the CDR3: TGCGCCAGCAGCCCGGAAGCAGGGGGTTATGGCTACACCTTC. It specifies CASSPEAGGYGYTF.

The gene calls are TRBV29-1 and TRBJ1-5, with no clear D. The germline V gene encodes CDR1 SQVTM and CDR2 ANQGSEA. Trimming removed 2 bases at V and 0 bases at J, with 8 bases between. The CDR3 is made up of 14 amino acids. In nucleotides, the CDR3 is TGCAGCGTTGAAAACAGCCATAGCAATCAGCCCCAGCATTTT. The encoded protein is CSVENSHSNQPQHF.

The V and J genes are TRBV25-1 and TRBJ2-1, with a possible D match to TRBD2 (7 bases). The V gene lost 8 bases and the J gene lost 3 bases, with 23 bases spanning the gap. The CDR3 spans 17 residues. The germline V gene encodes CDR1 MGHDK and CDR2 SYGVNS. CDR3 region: CASGGGSGAIFYNEQFF. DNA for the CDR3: TGTGCCAGCGGGGGGGGCTCGGGAGCGATCTTCTACAATGAGCAGTTCTTC.